Listed below are T cell receptor beta chains from one sample, sequenced in a study of CD8 T cells in ankylosing spondylitis. A single record per CDR3 protein comes from TCRdb applying MiXCR to the 5' RACE reads. Altogether hundreds of thousands of distinct CDR3 sequences are present, over 9.5% being singletons, with the ten largest covering 0.45% to 0.6%. Material: blood, either unsorted or a sorted T cell fraction (not recorded which). These receptors originate from a male donor with ankylosing spondylitis. Each CDR3 is given with its conserved first and last residue. D genes are given only for firm matches. A row's size may be missing; if present it is once, few, many or a size class.

V gene	clone size	J gene	D gene	CDR3 protein	CDR3 DNA
TRBV29-1	many	TRBJ2-2	TRBD1	CSVGHPGQARTGELFF	TGCAGCGTTGGGCATCCGGGACAGGCACGAACCGGGGAGCTGTTTTTT
TRBV4-2	many	TRBJ1-1	-	CASSLVEGLMNTEAFF	TGTGCCAGCAGCCTAGTGGAGGGCCTCATGAACACTGAAGCTTTCTTT
TRBV20-1	many	TRBJ2-3	-	CSAQTPMDRTDTQYF	TGCAGTGCCCAGACCCCGATGGACCGCACAGATACGCAGTATTTT
TRBV9	-	TRBJ2-2	-	CASSVGNRMNTGELFF	TGTGCCAGCAGCGTAGGGAACAGGATGAACACCGGGGAGCTGTTTTTT
TRBV30	-	TRBJ1-2	TRBD1	CAYRDRGYGYTF	TGTGCCTACCGGGACAGGGGGTATGGCTACACCTTC
TRBV27	few	TRBJ2-3	TRBD2	CASSLIAGGADTDTQYF	TGTGCCAGCAGTTTAATAGCGGGGGGGGCGGATACAGATACGCAGTATTTT
TRBV7-9	-	TRBJ2-7	TRBD1	CASSLAGTALLRGQYF	TGTGCCAGCAGCTTAGCGGGGACAGCCCTCCTACGAGGGCAGTACTTC
TRBV5-1	few	TRBJ2-1	-	CASSLAAGNSYNEQFF	TGCGCCAGCAGCTTAGCGGCAGGGAACAGCTACAATGAGCAGTTCTTC
TRBV15	-	TRBJ2-2	-	CATRGRANTGELFF	TGTGCCACCAGAGGCAGGGCGAACACCGGGGAGCTGTTTTTT
TRBV10-3	-	TRBJ2-7	-	CAISEAGRLYEQYF	TGTGCCATCAGTGAGGCGGGGCGCCTCTACGAGCAGTACTTC
TRBV29-1	many	TRBJ2-3	TRBD2	CSVEDDGEGADTQYF	TGCAGCGTTGAAGATGACGGGGAGGGCGCAGATACGCAGTATTTT
TRBV7-8	-	TRBJ2-3	TRBD2	CASSLIGGVAGTDTQYF	TGTGCCAGCAGCCTTATTGGGGGGGTAGCGGGCACAGATACGCAGTATTTT
TRBV4-2	few	TRBJ1-2	-	CASSQESIRTSGYTF	TGTGCCAGCAGCCAAGAATCCATTAGGACCAGTGGCTACACCTTC
TRBV12-3/TRBV12-4	few	TRBJ1-1	TRBD1	CASSLLQGAYTEAFF	TGTGCCAGCAGTTTACTACAGGGGGCGTACACTGAAGCTTTCTTT
TRBV6-5	few	TRBJ2-1	-	CASSYSPQLIGYNEQFF	TGTGCCAGCAGTTACTCGCCTCAGCTCATCGGGTACAATGAGCAGTTCTTC
TRBV4-3	many	TRBJ2-1	TRBD2	CASSQLLAGSYNEQFF	TGCGCCAGCAGCCAGTTACTAGCGGGGTCCTACAATGAGCAGTTCTTC
TRBV6-2/TRBV6-3	-	TRBJ2-7	-	CATGTLTYEQYF	TGTGCCACCGGGACACTTACCTACGAGCAGTACTTC
TRBV10-3	few	TRBJ1-2	TRBD1	CAISAGTVYGYTF	TGTGCCATCAGTGCAGGGACAGTCTATGGCTACACCTTC
TRBV5-6	many	TRBJ2-7	-	CASSLYPYEQYF	TGTGCCAGCAGCTTATACCCCTACGAGCAGTACTTC
TRBV7-8	-	TRBJ1-4	TRBD1	CASSYGTVREKLFF	TGTGCCAGCAGTTACGGGACAGTGAGAGAAAAACTGTTTTTT
TRBV4-2	few	TRBJ1-2	TRBD1	CASSLSLGDRVNYGYTF	TGTGCCAGCAGCTTATCCCTTGGGGACAGAGTTAACTATGGCTACACCTTC
TRBV5-1	few	TRBJ1-4	TRBD1	CASTDRGEANEKLFF	TGCGCCAGTACGGACAGGGGCGAGGCTAATGAAAAACTGTTTTTT
TRBV2	-	TRBJ2-7	-	CASSQLAALTDEQYF	TGTGCCAGCAGTCAGTTGGCGGCTTTAACGGACGAGCAGTACTTC
TRBV5-1	many	TRBJ1-2	-	CASSPDVGGYTF	TGCGCCAGCAGCCCGGACGTCGGTGGCTACACCTTC
TRBV5-1	many	TRBJ1-2	-	CASSPGGTNYGYTF	TGCGCCAGCAGCCCGGGGGGGACGAATTATGGCTACACCTTC
TRBV10-3	few	TRBJ2-5	-	CAISEGAEETQYF	TGTGCCATCAGTGAGGGGGCAGAGGAGACCCAGTACTTC
TRBV7-2	few	TRBJ2-5	-	CASSLLVAVGETQYF	TGTGCCAGCAGCTTACTAGTTGCGGTTGGGGAGACCCAGTACTTC
TRBV5-1	many	TRBJ2-3	-	CASSLGRADTQYF	TGCGCCAGCAGCTTGGGGAGGGCAGATACGCAGTATTTT
TRBV7-2	few	TRBJ2-7	TRBD1	CASSFAGQGPYEQYF	TGTGCCAGCAGCTTCGCGGGACAGGGTCCCTACGAGCAGTACTTC
TRBV12-3/TRBV12-4	many	TRBJ2-3	-	CASRVMGLTDTQYF	TGTGCCAGCAGGGTGATGGGGCTCACAGATACGCAGTATTTT
TRBV4-2	many	TRBJ1-5	TRBD1	CASSQRTGGNQPQHF	TGTGCCAGCAGCCAACGAACAGGGGGCAATCAGCCCCAGCATTTT
TRBV12-3/TRBV12-4	many	TRBJ2-3	TRBD2	CASGVAGVADTQYF	TGTGCCAGCGGGGTAGCGGGAGTGGCAGATACGCAGTATTTT
TRBV20-1	few	TRBJ2-3	TRBD2	CSGSKAGVTDTQYF	TGCAGTGGGTCGAAAGCGGGAGTCACAGATACGCAGTATTTT
TRBV7-9	-	TRBJ2-7	TRBD1	CASSSGTGGFFYEQYF	TGTGCCAGCAGCTCCGGGACAGGGGGCTTTTTCTACGAGCAGTACTTC
TRBV12-3/TRBV12-4	many	TRBJ1-2	TRBD1	CASSYHDRVGGYTF	TGTGCCAGCAGTTACCACGACAGGGTCGGTGGCTACACCTTC
TRBV20-1	many	TRBJ2-1	TRBD2	CSAGLASSYNEQFF	TGCAGTGCCGGACTAGCAAGCTCCTACAATGAGCAGTTCTTC
TRBV7-2	-	TRBJ2-1	TRBD2	CASSTQAGSYNEQFF	TGTGCCAGCAGCACCCAAGCGGGGTCCTACAATGAGCAGTTCTTC
TRBV11-1	many	TRBJ1-2	-	CASSPERLSYGYTF	TGTGCCAGCAGCCCTGAGAGGTTATCCTATGGCTACACCTTC
TRBV7-9	few	TRBJ2-1	-	CASSLVGGPNEQFF	TGTGCCAGCAGCTTAGTTGGGGGACCGAATGAGCAGTTCTTC
TRBV7-2	-	TRBJ2-1	-	CASSQGLAQGQFF	TGTGCCAGCAGTCAAGGACTCGCTCAGGGGCAGTTCTTC
TRBV10-3	many	TRBJ2-7	-	CATYRGGGGLSYEQYF	TGTGCCACCTACCGAGGTGGGGGGGGCCTCTCCTACGAGCAGTACTTC
TRBV4-3	-	TRBJ2-7	-	CASSQDRGGVGAYEQYF	TGCGCCAGCAGCCAAGATAGAGGCGGGGTGGGCGCCTACGAGCAGTACTTC
TRBV29-1	many	TRBJ2-2	TRBD2	CSVRTSGSSGELFF	TGCAGCGTACGGACTAGCGGGAGCTCCGGGGAGCTGTTTTTT
TRBV7-9	few	TRBJ2-3	TRBD2	CASSRTGLAPGEDTQYF	TGTGCCAGCAGCCGTACGGGACTAGCGCCGGGAGAAGATACGCAGTATTTT
TRBV5-1	many	TRBJ2-2	-	CASSLGGTNTGELFF	TGCGCCAGCAGCTTGGGTGGGACGAACACCGGGGAGCTGTTTTTT
TRBV7-2	few	TRBJ2-5	-	CASSLARTSETQYF	TGTGCCAGCAGCTTAGCCCGGACGAGCGAGACCCAGTACTTC
TRBV20-1	few	TRBJ2-7	-	CSARDLHLTALVSPFQQYF	TGCAGTGCTAGAGATCTCCACTTGACAGCACTAGTTTCCCCATTCCAGCAGTACTTC
TRBV20-1	few	TRBJ2-3	-	CSARDWSGLGGTDTQYF	TGCAGTGCTAGAGATTGGTCGGGTCTAGGTGGCACAGATACGCAGTATTTT
TRBV5-8	-	TRBJ1-1	-	CASSSRLSDGNTEAFF	TGTGCCAGCAGTTCTCGCCTTTCGGACGGGAACACTGAAGCTTTCTTT
TRBV7-8	-	TRBJ2-1	-	CASSETPGHNEQFF	TGTGCCAGCAGCGAAACCCCGGGACACAATGAGCAGTTCTTC
TRBV27	few	TRBJ1-4	TRBD1	CASSPTGGLSVSLFF	TGTGCCAGCAGCCCGACAGGGGGCCTCTCAGTGAGTCTGTTTTTT
TRBV20-1	many	TRBJ2-7	-	CSATDLGKAYEQYF	TGCAGTGCCACCGACCTAGGGAAAGCCTACGAGCAGTACTTC